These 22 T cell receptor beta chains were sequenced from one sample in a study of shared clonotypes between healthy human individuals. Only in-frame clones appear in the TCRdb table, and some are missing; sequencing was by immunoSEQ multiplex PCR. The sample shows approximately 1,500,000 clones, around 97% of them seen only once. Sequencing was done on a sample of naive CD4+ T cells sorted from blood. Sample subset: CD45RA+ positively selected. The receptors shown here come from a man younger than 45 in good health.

The CDR3 DNA reads as TGTGCCATCAGTGAGCGGCAGACAGATACGCAGTATTTT. Translating it yields CAISERQTDTQYF. The chain employs TRBV10-3 and TRBJ2-3; D remains unclear. The ends were cut back, 2 bases at V and 3 bases at J, with 6 bases in the middle. This CDR3 is built from 13 residues. CDR1 is ENHRY and CDR2 is SYGVKD in the germline V gene.

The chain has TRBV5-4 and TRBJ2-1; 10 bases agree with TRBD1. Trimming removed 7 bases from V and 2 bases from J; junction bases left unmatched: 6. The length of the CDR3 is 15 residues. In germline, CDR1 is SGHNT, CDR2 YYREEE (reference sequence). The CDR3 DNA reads TGTGCCAGCTCCGACAGGGGGCGCACCTACAATGAGCAGTTCTTC. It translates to CASSDRGRTYNEQFF. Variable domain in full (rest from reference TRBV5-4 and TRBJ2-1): ETGVTQSPTHLIKTRGQQVTLRCSSQSGHNTVSWYQQALGQGPQFIFQYYREEENGRGNFPPRFSGLQFPNYSSELNVNALELDDSALYLCASSDRGRTYNEQFFGPGTRLTVL.

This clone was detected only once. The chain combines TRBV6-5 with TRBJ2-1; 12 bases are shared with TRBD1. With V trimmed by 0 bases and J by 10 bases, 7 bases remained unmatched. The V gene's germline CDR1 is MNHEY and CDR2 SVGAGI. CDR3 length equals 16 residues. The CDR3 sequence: CASSYSTGTGGDEQFF. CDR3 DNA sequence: TGTGCCAGCAGTTACTCAACCGGGACAGGGGGCGACGAGCAGTTCTTC.

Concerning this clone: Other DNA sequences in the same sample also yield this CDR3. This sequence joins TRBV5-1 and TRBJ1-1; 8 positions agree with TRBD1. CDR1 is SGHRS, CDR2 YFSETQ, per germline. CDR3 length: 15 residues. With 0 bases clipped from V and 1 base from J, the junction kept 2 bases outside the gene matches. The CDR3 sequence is CASSLAGQGNTEAFF. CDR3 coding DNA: TGCGCCAGCAGCTTGGCCGGACAGGGGAACACTGAAGCTTTCTTT.

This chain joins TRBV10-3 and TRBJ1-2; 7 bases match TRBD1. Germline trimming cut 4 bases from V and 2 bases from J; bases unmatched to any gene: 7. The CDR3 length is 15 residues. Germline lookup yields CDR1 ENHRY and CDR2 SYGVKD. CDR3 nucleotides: TGTGCCATCAGTGCCCCCCAGGGGGTAAACTATGGCTACACCTTC. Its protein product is CAISAPQGVNYGYTF.

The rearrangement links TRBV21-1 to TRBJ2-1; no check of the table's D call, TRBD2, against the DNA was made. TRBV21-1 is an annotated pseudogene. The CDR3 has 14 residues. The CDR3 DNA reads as TGTGCCACCATAGCGGGAGGCTCCTACAATGAGCAGTTCTTC. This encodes CATIAGGSYNEQFF.

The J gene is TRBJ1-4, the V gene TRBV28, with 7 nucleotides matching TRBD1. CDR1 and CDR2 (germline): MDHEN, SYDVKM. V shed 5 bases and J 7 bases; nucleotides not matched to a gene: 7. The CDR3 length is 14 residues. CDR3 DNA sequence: TGTGCCAGCAGTCCTCGGACAGGCGGTGAAAAACTGTTTTTT. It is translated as CASSPRTGGEKLFF.

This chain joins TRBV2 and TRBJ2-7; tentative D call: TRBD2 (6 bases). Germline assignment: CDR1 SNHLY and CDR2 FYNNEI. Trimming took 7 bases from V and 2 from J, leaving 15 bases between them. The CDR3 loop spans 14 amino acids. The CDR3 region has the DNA TGTGCCAGCAACCCATCGGGGGAAACCTACGAGCAGTACTTC. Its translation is CASNPSGETYEQYF.

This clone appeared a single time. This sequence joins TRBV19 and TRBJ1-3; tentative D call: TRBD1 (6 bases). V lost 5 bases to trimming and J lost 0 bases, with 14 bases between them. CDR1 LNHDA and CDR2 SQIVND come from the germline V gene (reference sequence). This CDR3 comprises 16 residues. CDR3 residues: CASSPRQAISGNTIYF. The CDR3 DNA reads TGTGCCAGTAGTCCACGACAGGCGATCTCTGGAAACACCATATATTTT.

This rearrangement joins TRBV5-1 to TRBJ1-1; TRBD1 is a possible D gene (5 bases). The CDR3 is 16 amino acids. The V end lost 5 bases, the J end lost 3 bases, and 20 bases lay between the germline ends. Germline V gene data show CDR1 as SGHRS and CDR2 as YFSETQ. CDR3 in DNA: TGCGCCAGCAGTCCCTCGTCGGACACCCGATACACTGAAGCTTTCTTT. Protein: CASSPSSDTRYTEAFF.

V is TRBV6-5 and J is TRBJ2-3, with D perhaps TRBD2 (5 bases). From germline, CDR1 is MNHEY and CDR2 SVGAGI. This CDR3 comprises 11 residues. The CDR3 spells CASRREGTQYF. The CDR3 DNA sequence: TGTGCTTCCAGGAGAGAGGGTACGCAGTATTTT.

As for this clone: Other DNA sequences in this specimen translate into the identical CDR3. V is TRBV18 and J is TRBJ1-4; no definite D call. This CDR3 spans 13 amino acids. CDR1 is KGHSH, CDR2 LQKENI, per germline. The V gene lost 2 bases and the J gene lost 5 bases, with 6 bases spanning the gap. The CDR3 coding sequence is TGTGCCAGCTCACCAAAACAGAATGAAAAACTGTTTTTT. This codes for CASSPKQNEKLFF.

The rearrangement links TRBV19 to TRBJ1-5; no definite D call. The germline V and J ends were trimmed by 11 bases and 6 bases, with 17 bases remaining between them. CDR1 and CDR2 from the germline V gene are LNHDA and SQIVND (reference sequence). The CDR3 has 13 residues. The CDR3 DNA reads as TGTGCCTGCCAGAGGGAGGTCACTCAGCCCCAGCATTTT. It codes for CACQREVTQPQHF.

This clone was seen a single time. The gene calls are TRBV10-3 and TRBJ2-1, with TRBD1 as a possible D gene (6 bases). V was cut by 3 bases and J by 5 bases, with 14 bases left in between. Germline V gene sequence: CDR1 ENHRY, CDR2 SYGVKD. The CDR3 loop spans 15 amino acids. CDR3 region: CAISDRQGSNNEQFF. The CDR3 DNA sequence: TGTGCCATCAGTGATCGGCAGGGGTCCAACAATGAGCAGTTCTTC.

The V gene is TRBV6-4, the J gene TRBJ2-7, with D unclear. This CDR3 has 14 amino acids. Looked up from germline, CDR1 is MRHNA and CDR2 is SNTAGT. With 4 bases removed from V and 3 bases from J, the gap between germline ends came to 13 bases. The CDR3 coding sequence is TGTGCCAGCAGTGTATGTGTTCCTAGCTACGAGCAGTACTTC. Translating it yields CASSVCVPSYEQYF.

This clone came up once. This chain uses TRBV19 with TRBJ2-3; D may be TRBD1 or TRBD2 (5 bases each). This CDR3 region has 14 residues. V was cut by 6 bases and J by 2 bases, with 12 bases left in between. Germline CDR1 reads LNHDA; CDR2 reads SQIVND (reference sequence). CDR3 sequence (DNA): TGTGCCAGTAGCGAGGGGATTGCCACAGATACGCAGTATTTT. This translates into CASSEGIATDTQYF.

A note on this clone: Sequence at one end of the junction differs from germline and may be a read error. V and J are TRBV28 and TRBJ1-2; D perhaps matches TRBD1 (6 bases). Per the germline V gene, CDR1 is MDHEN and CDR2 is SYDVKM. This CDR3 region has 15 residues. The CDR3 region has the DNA TGTGCCAGCAGTTTCAGGGTTATTGAGCGGGGGGCCTATGCCTTC. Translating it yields CASSFRVIERGAYAF.

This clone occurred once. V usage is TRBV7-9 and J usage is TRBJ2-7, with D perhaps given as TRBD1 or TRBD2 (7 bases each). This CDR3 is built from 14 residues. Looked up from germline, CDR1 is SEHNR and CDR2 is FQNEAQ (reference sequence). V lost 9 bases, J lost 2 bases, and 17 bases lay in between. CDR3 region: CASGRGDSTYEQYF. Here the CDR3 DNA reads TGTGCCAGTGGGAGGGGGGACAGCACCTACGAGCAGTACTTC. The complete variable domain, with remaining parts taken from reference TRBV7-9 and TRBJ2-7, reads DTGVSQNPRHKITKRGQNVTFRCDPISEHNRLYWYRQTLGQGPEFLTYFQNEAQLEKSRLLSDRFSAERPKGSFSTLEIQRTEQGDSAMYLCASGRGDSTYEQYFGPGTRLTVT.

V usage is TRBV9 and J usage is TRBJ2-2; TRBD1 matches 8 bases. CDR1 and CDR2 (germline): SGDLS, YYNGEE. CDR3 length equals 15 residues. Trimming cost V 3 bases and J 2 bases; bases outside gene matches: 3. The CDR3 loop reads CASSEGQVNTGELFF. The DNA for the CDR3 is TGTGCCAGCAGCGAGGGACAGGTTAACACCGGGGAGCTGTTTTTT.

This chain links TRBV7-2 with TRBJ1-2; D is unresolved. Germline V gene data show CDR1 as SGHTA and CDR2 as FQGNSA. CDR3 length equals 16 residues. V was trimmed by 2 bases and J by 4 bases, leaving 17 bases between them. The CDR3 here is CASSLRADHSLYGYTF. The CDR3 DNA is TGTGCCAGCAGCTTACGGGCAGACCATTCCCTCTATGGCTACACCTTC.

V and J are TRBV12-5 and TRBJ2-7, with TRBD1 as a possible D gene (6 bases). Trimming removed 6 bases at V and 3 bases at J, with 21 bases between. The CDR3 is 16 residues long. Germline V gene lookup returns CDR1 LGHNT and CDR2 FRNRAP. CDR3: CASGSSRTVNLYEQYF. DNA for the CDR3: TGTGCTAGTGGCTCCTCTCGGACAGTCAACCTCTACGAGCAGTACTTC.

The CDR3 reads CASSSPRGRTQETQYF. Here the CDR3 DNA reads TGTGCCAGCAGTTCTCCCCGTGGGAGAACTCAAGAGACCCAGTACTTC. This chain uses TRBV6-5 with TRBJ2-5; maybe TRBD2 (5 bases). Germline V lookup: CDR1 MNHEY, CDR2 SVGAGI. This CDR3 has 16 amino acids. With 4 bases removed from V and 2 bases from J, the gap between germline ends came to 17 bases.